The rows below give T cell receptor beta chains drawn from one sample of a study of T cells after somatic rescue of genetic block. Sequencing used immunoSEQ multiplex PCR; TCRdb keeps in-frame clones, though not all of them. Among under 150,000 clones, just over 90% were seen once, and the ten largest hold 1.4% to 1.5%. Sequenced: peripheral blood mononuclear cells (PBMCs). Every receptor here comes from a woman younger than 30. Each CDR3 is given with its conserved first and last residue. A D gene is named only where the DNA matches it firmly. Clone size is shown for a subset of rows, as once, few, many or a class of expanded clone.

d_gene: TRBD1; abundance: NA; v_gene: TRBV19; j_gene: TRBJ1-2; CDR3aa: CASKQDRGGYGYTF; CDR3nt: TGTGCCAGTAAACAAGACAGGGGAGGCTATGGCTACACCTTC
d_gene: NA; abundance: once; v_gene: TRBV30; j_gene: TRBJ1-2; CDR3aa: CAWSAWGGYGYTF; CDR3nt: TGTGCCTGGAGTGCCTGGGGGGGATATGGCTACACCTTC
d_gene: NA; abundance: NA; v_gene: TRBV19; j_gene: TRBJ1-5; CDR3aa: CASSIGPSGRFSNQPQHF; CDR3nt: TGTGCCAGTAGTATAGGGCCCTCGGGCAGGTTTAGCAATCAGCCCCAGCATTTT
d_gene: NA; abundance: once; v_gene: TRBV28; j_gene: TRBJ2-2; CDR3aa: CASSFSVGTPGELFF; CDR3nt: TGTGCCAGCAGTTTTTCGGTGGGGACTCCCGGGGAGCTGTTTTTT
d_gene: NA; abundance: once; v_gene: TRBV30; j_gene: TRBJ1-3; CDR3aa: CAWRGRPSGNTIYF; CDR3nt: TGTGCCTGGAGAGGGAGACCCTCTGGAAACACCATATATTTT
d_gene: TRBD1; abundance: once; v_gene: TRBV10-3; j_gene: TRBJ2-7; CDR3aa: CAISDPDRVSYEQYF; CDR3nt: TGTGCCATCAGTGACCCGGACAGGGTGAGCTACGAGCAGTACTTC
d_gene: TRBD2; abundance: NA; v_gene: TRBV15; j_gene: TRBJ2-3; CDR3aa: CATSRDSLAGRVDTQYF; CDR3nt: TGTGCCACCAGCAGAGATTCACTAGCGGGGAGGGTAGATACGCAGTATTTT
d_gene: TRBD1; abundance: NA; v_gene: TRBV9; j_gene: TRBJ2-5; CDR3aa: CASSPHPNRGQETQYF; CDR3nt: TGTGCCAGCAGCCCACATCCGAACAGGGGGCAAGAGACCCAGTACTTC
d_gene: TRBD2; abundance: NA; v_gene: TRBV25-1; j_gene: TRBJ2-5; CDR3aa: CASSLATTSGVGRETQYF; CDR3nt: TGTGCCAGCTCACTCGCGACGACTAGCGGGGTGGGTAGGGAGACCCAGTACTTC
d_gene: NA; abundance: NA; v_gene: TRBV7-2; j_gene: TRBJ2-1; CDR3aa: CASSLGLVEYNEQFF; CDR3nt: TGTGCCAGCAGCTTAGGATTAGTGGAATACAATGAGCAGTTCTTC
d_gene: NA; abundance: once; v_gene: TRBV9; j_gene: TRBJ2-3; CDR3aa: CASSVGQLTDTQYF; CDR3nt: TGTGCCAGCAGCGTAGGCCAGCTCACAGATACGCAGTATTTT
d_gene: TRBD1; abundance: NA; v_gene: TRBV9; j_gene: TRBJ2-5; CDR3aa: CASSPRQGETQYF; CDR3nt: TGTGCCAGCAGCCCCCGACAGGGGGAGACCCAGTACTTC
d_gene: NA; abundance: NA; v_gene: TRBV5-4; j_gene: TRBJ1-2; CDR3aa: CASSRDRIGLNGYTF; CDR3nt: TGTGCCAGCAGCCGTGACAGGATAGGGTTGAATGGCTACACCTTC
d_gene: TRBD1; abundance: NA; v_gene: TRBV7-9; j_gene: TRBJ1-4; CDR3aa: CASRPTGGEKLFF; CDR3nt: TGTGCCAGCAGACCCACAGGGGGCGAAAAACTGTTTTTT
d_gene: NA; abundance: NA; v_gene: TRBV5-4; j_gene: TRBJ1-1; CDR3aa: CASSFSEGTEAFF; CDR3nt: TGTGCCAGCAGCTTCAGCGAGGGGACTGAAGCTTTCTTT
d_gene: NA; abundance: NA; v_gene: TRBV9; j_gene: TRBJ1-2; CDR3aa: CASSVGSAPGYTF; CDR3nt: TGTGCCAGCAGCGTAGGGTCGGCGCCTGGCTACACCTTC
d_gene: TRBD1; abundance: NA; v_gene: TRBV5-4; j_gene: TRBJ1-6; CDR3aa: CASSLVQGDSPLHF; CDR3nt: TGTGCCAGCAGCTTGGTACAGGGGGATTCACCCCTCCACTTT
d_gene: NA; abundance: NA; v_gene: TRBV18; j_gene: TRBJ1-1; CDR3aa: CASSRYVPGQNTEAFF; CDR3nt: TGTGCCAGCTCTCGCTACGTACCGGGACAGAACACTGAAGCTTTCTTT
d_gene: NA; abundance: NA; v_gene: TRBV7-9; j_gene: TRBJ1-2; CDR3aa: CASSLEAGQGYTF; CDR3nt: TGTGCCAGCAGCTTAGAGGCAGGGCAGGGCTACACCTTC
d_gene: TRBD2; abundance: NA; v_gene: TRBV5-1; j_gene: TRBJ2-1; CDR3aa: CASSLASVTSGGHGEQFF; CDR3nt: TGCGCCAGCAGCTTGGCCTCCGTGACTAGCGGGGGGCACGGTGAGCAGTTCTTC
d_gene: NA; abundance: NA; v_gene: TRBV5-1; j_gene: TRBJ2-5; CDR3aa: CASSSKVYQETQYF; CDR3nt: TGCGCCAGCAGCTCGAAAGTGTACCAAGAGACCCAGTACTTC
d_gene: TRBD2; abundance: NA; v_gene: TRBV9; j_gene: TRBJ2-5; CDR3aa: CASSPRVAGGQETQYF; CDR3nt: TGTGCCAGCAGCCCCCGGGTAGCGGGGGGTCAAGAGACCCAGTACTTC
d_gene: TRBD1; abundance: NA; v_gene: TRBV5-4; j_gene: TRBJ2-7; CDR3aa: CASSWGQGSYEQYF; CDR3nt: TGTGCCAGCAGCTGGGGACAGGGCTCCTACGAGCAGTACTTC
d_gene: NA; abundance: NA; v_gene: TRBV14; j_gene: TRBJ1-1; CDR3aa: CASSETVNTEAFF; CDR3nt: TGTGCCAGCAGCGAGACAGTGAACACTGAAGCTTTCTTT
d_gene: NA; abundance: NA; v_gene: TRBV5-6; j_gene: TRBJ1-1; CDR3aa: CASSLGPLSEAFF; CDR3nt: TGTGCCAGCAGTCTAGGACCCCTCAGCGAAGCTTTCTTT
d_gene: TRBD1; abundance: few; v_gene: TRBV7-9; j_gene: TRBJ1-1; CDR3aa: CASSLATGGEAFF; CDR3nt: TGTGCCAGCAGCTTAGCGACAGGGGGTGAAGCTTTCTTT
d_gene: TRBD1; abundance: NA; v_gene: TRBV6-6; j_gene: TRBJ1-6; CDR3aa: CASSYPLGQGGSPLHF; CDR3nt: TGTGCCAGCAGTTACCCGTTGGGACAGGGCGGTTCACCCCTCCACTTT
d_gene: NA; abundance: few; v_gene: TRBV7-3; j_gene: TRBJ1-1; CDR3aa: CASSLGERTEAFF; CDR3nt: TGTGCCAGCAGCCTTGGGGAAAGAACTGAAGCTTTCTTT
d_gene: NA; abundance: NA; v_gene: TRBV11-3; j_gene: TRBJ1-1; CDR3aa: CASSLDRWGREAFF; CDR3nt: TGTGCCAGCAGCTTAGATCGATGGGGCAGGGAAGCTTTCTTT
d_gene: NA; abundance: once; v_gene: TRBV2; j_gene: TRBJ2-5; CDR3aa: CASSAGQETQYF; CDR3nt: TGTGCCAGCAGTGCGGGCCAAGAGACCCAGTACTTC
d_gene: NA; abundance: NA; v_gene: TRBV4-2; j_gene: TRBJ2-1; CDR3aa: CASTRDGGSSYNEQFF; CDR3nt: TGTGCCAGCACCAGGGACGGTGGGAGCTCCTACAATGAGCAGTTCTTC
d_gene: NA; abundance: NA; v_gene: TRBV11-1; j_gene: TRBJ1-2; CDR3aa: CASSADRYGGYTF; CDR3nt: TGTGCCAGCAGCGCGGACAGATACGGTGGCTACACCTTC
d_gene: TRBD1; abundance: NA; v_gene: TRBV11-2; j_gene: TRBJ1-1; CDR3aa: CASSLDRGTEAFF; CDR3nt: TGTGCCAGCAGCTTGGACAGGGGCACTGAAGCTTTCTTT
d_gene: TRBD1; abundance: NA; v_gene: TRBV5-1; j_gene: TRBJ1-1; CDR3aa: CASSEGASRTEAFF; CDR3nt: TGCGCCAGCAGCGAGGGGGCCTCGAGGACTGAAGCTTTCTTT
d_gene: NA; abundance: NA; v_gene: TRBV4-3; j_gene: TRBJ1-2; CDR3aa: CASSQDEGSGYTF; CDR3nt: TGCGCCAGCAGCCAAGATGAGGGTAGCGGCTACACCTTC
d_gene: NA; abundance: NA; v_gene: TRBV27; j_gene: TRBJ2-3; CDR3aa: CASSWGSTDTQYF; CDR3nt: TGTGCCAGCAGTTGGGGATCCACAGATACGCAGTATTTT
d_gene: NA; abundance: few; v_gene: TRBV29-1; j_gene: TRBJ1-4; CDR3aa: CSVGDEKLFF; CDR3nt: TGCAGCGTTGGAGACGAAAAACTGTTTTTT
d_gene: TRBD1; abundance: NA; v_gene: TRBV5-4; j_gene: TRBJ1-3; CDR3aa: CASSLELQGAAGNTIYF; CDR3nt: TGTGCCAGCAGCCTAGAGCTACAGGGGGCGGCTGGAAACACCATATATTTT
d_gene: NA; abundance: NA; v_gene: TRBV6-6; j_gene: TRBJ1-4; CDR3aa: CASTYVRGFNEKLFF; CDR3nt: TGTGCCAGCACGTACGTGAGGGGCTTTAATGAAAAACTGTTTTTT
d_gene: NA; abundance: NA; v_gene: TRBV6-1; j_gene: TRBJ2-7; CDR3aa: CASGIRRYYEQYF; CDR3nt: TGTGCCAGCGGGATTAGACGGTACTACGAGCAGTACTTC
d_gene: TRBD1; abundance: NA; v_gene: TRBV9; j_gene: TRBJ1-6; CDR3aa: CASSVEDRVPDSPLHF; CDR3nt: TGTGCCAGCAGCGTAGAAGACAGGGTTCCTGATTCACCCCTCCACTTT
d_gene: NA; abundance: NA; v_gene: TRBV6-5; j_gene: TRBJ1-2; CDR3aa: CASRGYGYTF; CDR3nt: TGTGCCAGCAGGGGGTATGGCTACACCTTC
d_gene: NA; abundance: NA; v_gene: TRBV12-5; j_gene: TRBJ2-7; CDR3aa: CASGETPSYEQYF; CDR3nt: TGTGCTAGTGGAGAGACACCCTCCTACGAGCAGTACTTC
d_gene: NA; abundance: NA; v_gene: TRBV30; j_gene: TRBJ2-7; CDR3aa: CAWSDEAPYEQYF; CDR3nt: TGTGCCTGGAGCGATGAGGCCCCCTACGAGCAGTACTTC
d_gene: NA; abundance: NA; v_gene: TRBV4-2; j_gene: TRBJ2-2; CDR3aa: CASSQETPGNTGELFF; CDR3nt: TGTGCCAGCAGCCAAGAAACACCCGGGAACACCGGGGAGCTGTTTTTT
d_gene: NA; abundance: NA; v_gene: TRBV6-6; j_gene: TRBJ2-3; CDR3aa: CASSLQGSSTDTQYF; CDR3nt: TGTGCCAGCAGCTTACAGGGTAGTAGCACAGATACGCAGTATTTT
d_gene: NA; abundance: NA; v_gene: TRBV7-8; j_gene: TRBJ2-1; CDR3aa: CASSLGGDEQFF; CDR3nt: TGTGCCAGCAGCTTAGGTGGGGATGAGCAGTTCTTC
d_gene: NA; abundance: NA; v_gene: TRBV11-2; j_gene: TRBJ2-6; CDR3aa: CASSPQGTGANVLTF; CDR3nt: TGTGCCAGCAGCCCCCAGGGGACTGGGGCCAACGTCCTGACTTTC
d_gene: NA; abundance: once; v_gene: TRBV7-2; j_gene: TRBJ1-1; CDR3aa: CASSLRMNTEAFF; CDR3nt: TGTGCCAGCAGCCTTAGGATGAACACTGAAGCTTTCTTT
d_gene: TRBD2; abundance: NA; v_gene: TRBV5-6; j_gene: TRBJ2-3; CDR3aa: CASSLEKGGDTQYF; CDR3nt: TGTGCCAGCAGCTTGGAGAAGGGAGGGGATACGCAGTATTTT
d_gene: TRBD1; abundance: NA; v_gene: TRBV19; j_gene: TRBJ2-1; CDR3aa: CASTLTGHTYNEQFF; CDR3nt: TGTGCCAGTACCCTGACAGGGCACACCTACAATGAGCAGTTCTTC
d_gene: TRBD2; abundance: NA; v_gene: TRBV30; j_gene: TRBJ2-5; CDR3aa: CASADPGGAQYF; CDR3nt: TGTGCCTCCGCTGACCCCGGGGGGGCCCAGTACTTC
d_gene: NA; abundance: NA; v_gene: TRBV4-2; j_gene: TRBJ2-7; CDR3aa: CASSMGEGGYYEQYF; CDR3nt: TGTGCCAGCAGCATGGGTGAGGGGGGCTACTACGAGCAGTACTTC
d_gene: NA; abundance: NA; v_gene: TRBV7-3; j_gene: TRBJ2-6; CDR3aa: CASKISSGANVLTF; CDR3nt: TGTGCCAGCAAGATTAGCTCTGGGGCCAACGTCCTGACTTTC
d_gene: NA; abundance: NA; v_gene: TRBV9; j_gene: TRBJ1-2; CDR3aa: CASSVGGERHYGYTF; CDR3nt: TGTGCCAGCAGCGTAGGAGGGGAGAGACACTATGGCTACACCTTC
d_gene: TRBD2; abundance: NA; v_gene: TRBV7-8; j_gene: TRBJ2-1; CDR3aa: CASSTETSGGSYNEQFF; CDR3nt: TGTGCCAGCAGCACGGAGACTAGCGGGGGATCCTACAATGAGCAGTTCTTC
d_gene: NA; abundance: NA; v_gene: TRBV27; j_gene: TRBJ2-5; CDR3aa: CASSTGLQETQYF; CDR3nt: TGTGCCAGCAGTACAGGGCTCCAAGAGACCCAGTACTTC